This T cell receptor beta chain was sequenced during a study of T cell responses to AZD1222 COVID-19 vaccine. Study results and caveats: Only after the peak T cell response were repertoires sampled. AZD1222 recipients seropositive at baseline numbered only five to seven.

Assay: immunoSEQ multiplex PCR; the TCRdb copy retains only in-frame clones and omits some. The sample records roughly 150,000 clones, 90% to 95% being singletons. CDR1 is SEHNR, CDR2 FQNEAQ, per germline (reference sequence). Trimming left V 5 bases short and J 3 bases short, with 10 bases between. The CDR3 extends over 13 amino acids. With respect to this clone: Its specificity is not known.

The source material was peripheral blood, sampled 28 days after the second AZD1222 dose. The gene calls are TRBV7-9 and TRBJ2-5, with D perhaps TRBD1 (5 bases). The receptor comes from an adult who received the AZD1222 COVID-19 vaccine. CDR3 amino acids: CASSITGKETQYF. The CDR3 DNA reads as TGTGCCAGCAGCATAACAGGAAAAGAGACCCAGTACTTC.